This T cell receptor beta chain originates from a study of identical twins. Overall study findings and caveats: Models underestimated out-of-frame TCR alpha sharing in monozygotic twins. Low generation-probability sequences were in excess among twin-shared out-of-frame alpha sequences. Researchers caution that invariant MAIT and iNKT cells could partly confound zero-insertion analyses.

The cDNA had a unique molecular identifier and a template-switch universal primer site. TCRdb recomputed calls from the 5' RACE reads with MiXCR, one row per CDR3 protein. The data contain 1.5 million to 2 million distinct CDR3 sequences, about 30% of them singletons. This clonotype was recorded a few times. The antigen remains undetermined. This CDR3 has 15 residues. Trimming removed 1 base at V and 2 bases at J, with 9 bases between. The specimen was cord blood. The chain is built from TRBV12-3 or TRBV12-4 and TRBJ1-5, with a weak D call TRBD1 (5 bases). This sequence was found in a newborn girl in good health. CDR3 bases: TGTGCCAGCAGTTTAGGCAGGGATGGCAATCAGCCCCAGCATTTT. Protein: CASSLGRDGNQPQHF.